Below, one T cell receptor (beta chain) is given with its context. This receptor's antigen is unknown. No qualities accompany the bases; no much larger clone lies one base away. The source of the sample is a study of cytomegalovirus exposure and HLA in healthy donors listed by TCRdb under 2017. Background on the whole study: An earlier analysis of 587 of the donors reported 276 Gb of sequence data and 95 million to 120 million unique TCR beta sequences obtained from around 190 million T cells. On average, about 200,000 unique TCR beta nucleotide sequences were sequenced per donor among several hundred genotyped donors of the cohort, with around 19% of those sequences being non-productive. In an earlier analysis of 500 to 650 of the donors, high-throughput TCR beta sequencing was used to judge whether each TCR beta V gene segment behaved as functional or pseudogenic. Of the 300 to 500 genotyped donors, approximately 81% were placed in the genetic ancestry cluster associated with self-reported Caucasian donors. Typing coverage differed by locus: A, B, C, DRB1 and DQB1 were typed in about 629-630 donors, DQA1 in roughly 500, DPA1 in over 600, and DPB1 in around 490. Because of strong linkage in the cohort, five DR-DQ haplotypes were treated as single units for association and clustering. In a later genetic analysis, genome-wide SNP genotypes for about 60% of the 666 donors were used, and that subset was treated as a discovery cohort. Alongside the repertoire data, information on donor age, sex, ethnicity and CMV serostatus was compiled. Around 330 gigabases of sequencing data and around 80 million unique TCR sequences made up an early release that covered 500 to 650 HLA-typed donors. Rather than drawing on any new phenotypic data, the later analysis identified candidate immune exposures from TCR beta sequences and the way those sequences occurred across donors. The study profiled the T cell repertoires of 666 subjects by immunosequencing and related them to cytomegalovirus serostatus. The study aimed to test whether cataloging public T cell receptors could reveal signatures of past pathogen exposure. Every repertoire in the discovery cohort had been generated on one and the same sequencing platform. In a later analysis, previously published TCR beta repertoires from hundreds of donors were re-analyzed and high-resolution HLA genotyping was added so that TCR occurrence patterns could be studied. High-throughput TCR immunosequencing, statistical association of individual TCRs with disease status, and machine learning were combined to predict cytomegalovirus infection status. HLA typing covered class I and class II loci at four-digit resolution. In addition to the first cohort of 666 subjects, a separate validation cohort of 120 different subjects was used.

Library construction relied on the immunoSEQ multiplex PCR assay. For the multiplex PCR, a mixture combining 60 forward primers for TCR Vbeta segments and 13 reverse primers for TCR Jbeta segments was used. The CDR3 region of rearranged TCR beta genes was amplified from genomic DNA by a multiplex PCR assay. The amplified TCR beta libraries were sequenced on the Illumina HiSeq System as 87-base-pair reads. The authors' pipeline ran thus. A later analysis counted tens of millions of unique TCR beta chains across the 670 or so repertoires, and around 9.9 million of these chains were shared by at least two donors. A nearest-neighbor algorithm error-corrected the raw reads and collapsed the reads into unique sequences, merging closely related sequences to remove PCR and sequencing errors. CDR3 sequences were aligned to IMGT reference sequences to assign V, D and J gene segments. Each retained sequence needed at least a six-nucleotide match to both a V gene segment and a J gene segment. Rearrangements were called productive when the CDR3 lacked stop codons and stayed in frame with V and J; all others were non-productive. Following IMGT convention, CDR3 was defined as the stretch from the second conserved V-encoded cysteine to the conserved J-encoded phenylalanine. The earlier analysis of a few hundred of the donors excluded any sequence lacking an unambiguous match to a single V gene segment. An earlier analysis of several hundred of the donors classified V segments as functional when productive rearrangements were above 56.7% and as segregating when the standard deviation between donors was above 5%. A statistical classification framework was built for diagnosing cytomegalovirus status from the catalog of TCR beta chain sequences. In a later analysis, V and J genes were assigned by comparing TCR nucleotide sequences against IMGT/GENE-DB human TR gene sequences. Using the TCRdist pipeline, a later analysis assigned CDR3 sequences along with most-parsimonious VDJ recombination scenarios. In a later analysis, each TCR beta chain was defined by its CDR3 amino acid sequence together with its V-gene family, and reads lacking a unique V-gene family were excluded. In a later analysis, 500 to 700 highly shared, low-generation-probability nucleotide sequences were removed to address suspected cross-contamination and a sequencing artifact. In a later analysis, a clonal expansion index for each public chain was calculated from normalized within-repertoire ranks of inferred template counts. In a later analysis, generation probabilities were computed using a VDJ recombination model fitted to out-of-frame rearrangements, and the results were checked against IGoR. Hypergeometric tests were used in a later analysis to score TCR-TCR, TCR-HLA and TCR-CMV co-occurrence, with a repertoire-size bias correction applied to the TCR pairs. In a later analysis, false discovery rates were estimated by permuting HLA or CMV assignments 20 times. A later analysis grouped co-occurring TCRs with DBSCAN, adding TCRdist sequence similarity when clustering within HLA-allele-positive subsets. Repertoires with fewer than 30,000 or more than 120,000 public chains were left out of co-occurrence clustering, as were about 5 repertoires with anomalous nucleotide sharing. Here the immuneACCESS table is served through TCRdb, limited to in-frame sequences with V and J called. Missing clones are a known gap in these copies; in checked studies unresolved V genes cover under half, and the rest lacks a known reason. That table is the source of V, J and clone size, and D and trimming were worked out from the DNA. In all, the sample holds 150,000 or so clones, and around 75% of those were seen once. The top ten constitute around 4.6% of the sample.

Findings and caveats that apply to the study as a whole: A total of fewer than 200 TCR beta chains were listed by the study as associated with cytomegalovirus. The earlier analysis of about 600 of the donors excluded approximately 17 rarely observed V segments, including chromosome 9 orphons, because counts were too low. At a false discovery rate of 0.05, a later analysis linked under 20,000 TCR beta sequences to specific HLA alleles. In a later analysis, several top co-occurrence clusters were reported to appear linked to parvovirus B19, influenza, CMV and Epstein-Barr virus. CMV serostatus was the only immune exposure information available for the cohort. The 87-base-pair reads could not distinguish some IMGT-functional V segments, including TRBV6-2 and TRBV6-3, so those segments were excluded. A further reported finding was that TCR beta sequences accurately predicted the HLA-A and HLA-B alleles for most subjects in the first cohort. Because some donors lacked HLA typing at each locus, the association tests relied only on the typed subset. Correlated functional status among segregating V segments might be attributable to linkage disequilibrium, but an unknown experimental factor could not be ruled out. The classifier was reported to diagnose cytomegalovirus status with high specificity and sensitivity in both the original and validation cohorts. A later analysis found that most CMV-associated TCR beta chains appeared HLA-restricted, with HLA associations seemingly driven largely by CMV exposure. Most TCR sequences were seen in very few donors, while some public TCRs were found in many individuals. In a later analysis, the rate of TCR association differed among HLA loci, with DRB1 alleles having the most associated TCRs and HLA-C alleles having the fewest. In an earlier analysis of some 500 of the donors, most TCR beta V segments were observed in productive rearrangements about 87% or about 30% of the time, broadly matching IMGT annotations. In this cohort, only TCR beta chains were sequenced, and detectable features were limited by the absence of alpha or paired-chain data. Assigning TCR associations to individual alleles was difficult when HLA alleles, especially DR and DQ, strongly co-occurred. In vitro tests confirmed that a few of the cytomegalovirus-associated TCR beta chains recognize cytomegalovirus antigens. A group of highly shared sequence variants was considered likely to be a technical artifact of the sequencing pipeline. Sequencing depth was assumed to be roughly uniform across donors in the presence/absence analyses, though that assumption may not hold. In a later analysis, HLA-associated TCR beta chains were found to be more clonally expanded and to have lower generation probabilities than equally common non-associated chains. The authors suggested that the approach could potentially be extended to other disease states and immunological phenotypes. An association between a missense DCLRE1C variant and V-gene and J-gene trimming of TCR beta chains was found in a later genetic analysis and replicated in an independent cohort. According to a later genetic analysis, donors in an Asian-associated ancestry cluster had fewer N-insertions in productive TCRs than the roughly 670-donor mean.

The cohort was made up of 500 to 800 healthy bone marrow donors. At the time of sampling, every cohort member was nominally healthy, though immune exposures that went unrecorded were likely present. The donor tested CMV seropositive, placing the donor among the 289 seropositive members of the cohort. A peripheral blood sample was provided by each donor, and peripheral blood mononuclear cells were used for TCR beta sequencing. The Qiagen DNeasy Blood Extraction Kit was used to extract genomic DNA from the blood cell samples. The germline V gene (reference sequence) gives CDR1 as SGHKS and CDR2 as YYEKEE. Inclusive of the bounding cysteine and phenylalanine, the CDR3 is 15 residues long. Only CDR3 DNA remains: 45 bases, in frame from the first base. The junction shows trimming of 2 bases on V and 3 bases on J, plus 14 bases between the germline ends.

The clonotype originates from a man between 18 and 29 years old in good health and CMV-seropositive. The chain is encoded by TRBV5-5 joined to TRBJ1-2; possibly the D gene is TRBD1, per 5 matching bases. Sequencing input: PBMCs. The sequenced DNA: TGTGCCAGCAGCTTATTCGACAGACTCGACTATGGCTACACCTTC. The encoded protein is CASSLFDRLDYGYTF. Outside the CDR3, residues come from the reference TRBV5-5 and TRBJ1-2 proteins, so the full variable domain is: DAGVTQSPTHLIKTRGQQVTLRCSPISGHKSVSWYQQVLGQGPQFIFQYYEKEERGRGNFPDRFSARQFPNYSSELNVNALLLGDSALYLCASSLFDRLDYGYTFGSGTRLTVV.